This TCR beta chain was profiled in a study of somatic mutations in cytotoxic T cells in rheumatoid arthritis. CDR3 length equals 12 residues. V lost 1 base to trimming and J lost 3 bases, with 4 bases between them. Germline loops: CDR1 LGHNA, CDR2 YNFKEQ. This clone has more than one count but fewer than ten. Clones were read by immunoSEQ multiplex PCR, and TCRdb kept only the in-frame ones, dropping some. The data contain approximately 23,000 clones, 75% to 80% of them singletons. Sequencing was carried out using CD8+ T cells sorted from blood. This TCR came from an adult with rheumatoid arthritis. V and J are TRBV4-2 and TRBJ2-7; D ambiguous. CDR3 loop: CASSQAHYEQYF. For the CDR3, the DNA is TGTGCCAGCAGCCAAGCTCACTACGAGCAGTACTTC.